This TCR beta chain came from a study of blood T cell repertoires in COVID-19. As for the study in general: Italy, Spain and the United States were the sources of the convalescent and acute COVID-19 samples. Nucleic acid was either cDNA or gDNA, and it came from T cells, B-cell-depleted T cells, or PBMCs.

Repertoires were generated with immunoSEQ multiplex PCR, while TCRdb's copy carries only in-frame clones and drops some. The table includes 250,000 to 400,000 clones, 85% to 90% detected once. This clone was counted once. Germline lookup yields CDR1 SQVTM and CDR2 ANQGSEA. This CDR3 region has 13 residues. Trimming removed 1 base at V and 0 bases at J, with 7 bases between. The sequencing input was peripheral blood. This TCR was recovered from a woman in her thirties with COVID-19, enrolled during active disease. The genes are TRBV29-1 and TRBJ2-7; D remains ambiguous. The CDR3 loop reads CSVEAESSYEQYF. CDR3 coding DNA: TGCAGCGTTGAAGCGGAGAGCTCCTACGAGCAGTACTTC.